This T cell receptor (beta chain) appears in the sequencing data of a study of T-cell memory formation after mild COVID-19. The study's findings and limits: Some clones that responded were present in memory (sampled pre-infection), which suggests cross-reactive memory joined.

TCRdb reprocessed the 5' RACE reads with MiXCR, giving one entry per CDR3 protein. The sample records hundreds of thousands of distinct CDR3 sequences, 15% to 20% being singletons. This clonotype came up a few times. Antigen specificity is unknown. Between the trimmed V and J ends, which lost 5 bases and 0 bases, there was a span of 13 bases. Germline assignment: CDR1 SEHNR and CDR2 FQNEAQ (reference sequence). The CDR3 totals 15 residues. Sequenced sample: PBMCs or a T cell subset sorted from them (not recorded which). The rearrangement joins TRBV7-9 to TRBJ1-1; D is unresolved. The receptor was derived from an adult woman who had mild COVID-19 (a few samples of this study predate the infection). Cell type and time point are not known. This CDR3 is CASSTSGRVNTEAFF. As DNA, the CDR3 is TGTGCCAGCAGCACCTCGGGGAGGGTGAACACTGAAGCTTTCTTT.